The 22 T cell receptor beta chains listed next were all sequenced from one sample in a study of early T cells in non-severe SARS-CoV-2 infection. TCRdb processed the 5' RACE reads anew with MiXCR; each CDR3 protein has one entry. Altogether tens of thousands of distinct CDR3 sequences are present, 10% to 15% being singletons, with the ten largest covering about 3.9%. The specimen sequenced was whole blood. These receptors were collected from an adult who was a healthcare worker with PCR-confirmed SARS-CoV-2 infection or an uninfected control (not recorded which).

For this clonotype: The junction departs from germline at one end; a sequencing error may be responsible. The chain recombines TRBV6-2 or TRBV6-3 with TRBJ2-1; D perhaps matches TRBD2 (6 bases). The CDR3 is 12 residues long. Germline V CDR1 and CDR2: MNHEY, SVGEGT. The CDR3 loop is CASRGLAIEQLF. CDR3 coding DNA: TGTGCCAGCAGGGGGCTAGCGATTGAGCAGCTCTTC.

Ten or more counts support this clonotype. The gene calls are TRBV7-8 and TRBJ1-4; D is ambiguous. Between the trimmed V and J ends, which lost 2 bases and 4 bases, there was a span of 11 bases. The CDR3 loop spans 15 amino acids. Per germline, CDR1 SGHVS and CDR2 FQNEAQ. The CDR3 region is CASSLHWSHNEKLFF. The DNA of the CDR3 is TGTGCCAGCAGCTTACATTGGAGTCATAATGAAAAACTGTTTTTT.

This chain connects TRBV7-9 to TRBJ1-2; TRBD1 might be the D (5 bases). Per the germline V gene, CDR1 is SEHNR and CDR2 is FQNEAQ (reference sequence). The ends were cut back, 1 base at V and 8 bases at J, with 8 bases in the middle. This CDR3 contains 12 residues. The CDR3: CASSLERGGYTF. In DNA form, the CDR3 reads TGTGCCAGCAGCTTAGAGAGGGGCGGCTACACCTTC.

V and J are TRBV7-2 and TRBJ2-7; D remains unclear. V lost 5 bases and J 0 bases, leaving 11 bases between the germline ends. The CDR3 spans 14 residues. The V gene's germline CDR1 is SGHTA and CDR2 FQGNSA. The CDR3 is CASSQGWSSYEQYF. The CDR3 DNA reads TGTGCCAGCAGCCAAGGGTGGAGCTCCTACGAGCAGTACTTC. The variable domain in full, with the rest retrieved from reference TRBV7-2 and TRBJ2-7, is GAGVSQSPSNKVTEKGKDVELRCDPISGHTALYWYRQSLGQGLEFLIYFQGNSAPDKSGLPSDRFSAERTGGSVSTLTIQRTQQEDSAVYLCASSQGWSSYEQYFGPGTRLTVT.

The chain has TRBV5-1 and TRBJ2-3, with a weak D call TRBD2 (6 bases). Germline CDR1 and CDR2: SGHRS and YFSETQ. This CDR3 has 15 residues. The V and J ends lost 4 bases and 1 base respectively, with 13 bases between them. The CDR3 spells CASSPSGGGTDTQYF. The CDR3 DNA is TGCGCCAGCAGCCCGTCTGGCGGGGGCACAGATACGCAGTATTTT.

CDR3 sequence (DNA): TGTGCCATCAGTGAGGACGAGTCTAGCGGGAGCTCCGAGCAGTACTTC. Residues: CAISEDESSGSSEQYF. The chain links TRBV10-3 to TRBJ2-7; 10 nucleotides agree with TRBD2. In germline, CDR1 is ENHRY, CDR2 SYGVKD. The V segment lost 2 bases and the J segment 6 bases; nucleotides outside the gene matches: 10. This CDR3 contains 16 residues.

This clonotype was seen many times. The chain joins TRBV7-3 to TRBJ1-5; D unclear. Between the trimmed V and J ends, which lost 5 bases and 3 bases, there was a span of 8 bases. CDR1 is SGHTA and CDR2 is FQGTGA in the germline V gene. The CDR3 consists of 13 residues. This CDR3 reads CASSTAHNQPQHF. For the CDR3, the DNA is TGTGCCAGCAGCACAGCCCACAATCAGCCCCAGCATTTT.

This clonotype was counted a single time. The CDR3 protein is CASSPSTRINEQFF. The DNA of the CDR3 is TGTGCCAGCAGCCCCTCGACCAGAATAAATGAGCAGTTCTTC. The genes are TRBV11-2 and TRBJ2-1; no definite D call. V was clipped by 5 bases and J by 7 bases, with 15 bases between them. CDR3 size: 14 residues. Looked up from germline, CDR1 is SGHAT and CDR2 is FQNNGV.

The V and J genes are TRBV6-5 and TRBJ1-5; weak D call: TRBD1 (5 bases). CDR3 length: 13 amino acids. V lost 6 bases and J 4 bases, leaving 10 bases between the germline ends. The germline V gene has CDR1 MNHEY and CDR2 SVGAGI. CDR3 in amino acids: CASSPNRNQPQHF. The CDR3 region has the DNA TGTGCCAGCAGCCCTAACAGGAATCAGCCCCAGCATTTT.

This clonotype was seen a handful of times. The CDR3, as DNA: TGTGCCACCAGTCAAAGGCGGGGCCCAGAGACCCAGTACTTC. Amino acid sequence: CATSQRRGPETQYF. V gene TRBV15 combines with J gene TRBJ2-5; weak D call: TRBD2 (6 bases). V was cut by 6 bases and J by 4 bases, with 15 bases left in between. This CDR3 spans 14 amino acids. Germline-derived CDR1 and CDR2 are LNHNV and YYDKDF (reference sequence).

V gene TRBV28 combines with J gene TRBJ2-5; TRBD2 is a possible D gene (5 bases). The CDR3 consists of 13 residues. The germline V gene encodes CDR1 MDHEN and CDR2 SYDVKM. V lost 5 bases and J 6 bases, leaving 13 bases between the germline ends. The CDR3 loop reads CASSLQRSKTQYF. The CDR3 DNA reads TGTGCCAGCAGTCTCCAGCGGTCGAAGACCCAGTACTTC.

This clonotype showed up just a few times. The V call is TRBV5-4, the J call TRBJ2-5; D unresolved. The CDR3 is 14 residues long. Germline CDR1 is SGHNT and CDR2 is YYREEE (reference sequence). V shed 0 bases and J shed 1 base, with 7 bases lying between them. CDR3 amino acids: CASSLAVVQETQYF. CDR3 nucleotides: TGTGCCAGCAGCTTGGCCGTGGTCCAAGAGACCCAGTACTTC.

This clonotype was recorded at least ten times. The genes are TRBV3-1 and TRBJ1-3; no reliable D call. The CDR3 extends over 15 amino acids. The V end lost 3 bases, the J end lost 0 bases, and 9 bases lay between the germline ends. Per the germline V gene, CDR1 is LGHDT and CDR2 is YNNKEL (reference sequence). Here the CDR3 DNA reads TGTGCCAGCAGCCAGGACCTTTACTCTGGAAACACCATATATTTT. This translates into CASSQDLYSGNTIYF.

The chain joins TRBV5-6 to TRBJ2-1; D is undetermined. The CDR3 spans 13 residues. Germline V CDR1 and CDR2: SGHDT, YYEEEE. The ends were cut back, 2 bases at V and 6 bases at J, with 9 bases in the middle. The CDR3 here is CASSLDPSNEQFF. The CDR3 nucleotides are TGTGCCAGCAGCTTAGACCCATCCAATGAGCAGTTCTTC. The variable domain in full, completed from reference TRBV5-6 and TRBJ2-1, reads DAGVTQSPTHLIKTRGQQVTLRCSPKSGHDTVSWYQQALGQGPQFIFQYYEEEERQRGNFPDRFSGHQFPNYSSELNVNALLLGDSALYLCASSLDPSNEQFFGPGTRLTVL.

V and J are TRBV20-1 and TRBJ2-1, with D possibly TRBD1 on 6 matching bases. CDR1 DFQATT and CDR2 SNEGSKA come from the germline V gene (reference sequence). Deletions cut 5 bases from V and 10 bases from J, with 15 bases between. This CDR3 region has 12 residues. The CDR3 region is CSAFRRDTEQFF. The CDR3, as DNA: TGCAGTGCTTTTCGCCGGGACACCGAGCAGTTCTTC.

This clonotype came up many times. Here the CDR3 DNA reads TGCAGCGTCTATCAGGGGACTCAAGAGACCCAGTACTTC. Translated, it gives CSVYQGTQETQYF. The chain uses TRBV29-1 and TRBJ2-5; either TRBD1 or TRBD2 may supply D (6 bases each). V lost 6 bases to trimming and J lost 2 bases, with 13 bases between them. Per germline, CDR1 SQVTM and CDR2 ANQGSEA. This CDR3 region has 13 residues.

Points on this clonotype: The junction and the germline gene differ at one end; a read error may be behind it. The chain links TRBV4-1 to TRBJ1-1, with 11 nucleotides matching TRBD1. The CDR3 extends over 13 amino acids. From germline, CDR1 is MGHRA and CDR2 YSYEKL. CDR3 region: CASSHVRDRGYLF. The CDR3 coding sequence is TGCGCCAGCAGCCATGTCCGGGACAGGGGGTATCTCTTT.

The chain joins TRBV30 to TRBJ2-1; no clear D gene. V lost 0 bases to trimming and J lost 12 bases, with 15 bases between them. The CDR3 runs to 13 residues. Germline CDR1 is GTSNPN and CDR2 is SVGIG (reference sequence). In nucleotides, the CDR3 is TGTGCCTGGAGTGTACTTTCCCTCCGTGCGCAGTTCTTC. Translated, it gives CAWSVLSLRAQFF.

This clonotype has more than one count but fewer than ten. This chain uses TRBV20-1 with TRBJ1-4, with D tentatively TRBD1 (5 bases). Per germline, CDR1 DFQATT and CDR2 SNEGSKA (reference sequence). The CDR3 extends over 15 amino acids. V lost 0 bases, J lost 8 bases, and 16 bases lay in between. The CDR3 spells CSARDGRGGNEKLFF. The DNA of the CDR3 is TGCAGTGCTAGAGACGGTAGGGGAGGGAACGAAAAACTGTTTTTT.

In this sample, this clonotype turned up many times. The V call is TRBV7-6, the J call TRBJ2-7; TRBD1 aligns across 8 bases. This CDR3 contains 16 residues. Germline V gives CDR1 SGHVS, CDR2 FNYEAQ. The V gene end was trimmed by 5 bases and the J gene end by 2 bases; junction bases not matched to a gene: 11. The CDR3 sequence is CASSPIATGDTYEQYF. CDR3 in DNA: TGTGCCAGCAGCCCAATAGCGACAGGGGATACCTACGAGCAGTACTTC.

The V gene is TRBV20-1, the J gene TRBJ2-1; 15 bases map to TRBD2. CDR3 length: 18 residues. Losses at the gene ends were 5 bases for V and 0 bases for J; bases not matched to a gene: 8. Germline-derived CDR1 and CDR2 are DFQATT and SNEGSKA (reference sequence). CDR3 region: CSAQGLAGGGSSYNEQFF. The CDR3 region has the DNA TGCAGTGCTCAAGGACTAGCGGGAGGGGGGAGCTCCTACAATGAGCAGTTCTTC.

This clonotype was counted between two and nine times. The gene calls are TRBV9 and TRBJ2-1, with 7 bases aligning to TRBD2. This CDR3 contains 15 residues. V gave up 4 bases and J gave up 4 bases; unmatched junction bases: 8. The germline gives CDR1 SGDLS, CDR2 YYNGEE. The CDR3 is CASSLGASGYNEQFF. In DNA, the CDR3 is TGTGCCAGCAGCCTAGGGGCTAGCGGTTACAATGAGCAGTTCTTC.